One sample yielded the 11 T cell receptor beta chains listed below, sequenced in a study of T cell responses to AZD1222 COVID-19 vaccine (dated by TCRdb to the early 2020s). Explained via the paper, the time point label denotes: baseline before first vaccination. The protocol used for the library was the immunoSEQ multiplex PCR assay. TCRdb provides this immuneACCESS table in a form limited to in-frame rearrangements. Some clones are lacking; in checked studies, under half of them reflect an unresolved V gene, and why the rest are absent is not known. The sample data list about 120,000 clones, and 85% to 90% of these were observed just once. 2.5% to 4% of the sample rests with the top ten. This material consisted of peripheral blood, taken on day 0 of AZD1222 vaccination. These receptors came from an adult in good health.

This chain joins TRBV6-6 and TRBJ1-1; no clear D gene. V was pared by 0 bases and J by 7 bases, with 9 bases between. CDR1 MNHNY and CDR2 SVGAGI come from the germline V gene (reference sequence). The CDR3 spans 13 residues. The CDR3 loop is CASSYSGFGEAFF. The CDR3 DNA is TGTGCCAGCAGTTACTCCGGGTTCGGTGAAGCTTTCTTT.

The chain joins TRBV3-1 (or the pseudogene TRBV3-2) to TRBJ2-2; D is unresolved. V gave up 4 bases and J gave up 5 bases, with 14 bases separating them. The CDR3 is 15 amino acids. The V gene's germline CDR1 is LGHDT and CDR2 YNNKEL (reference sequence). CDR3 DNA sequence: TGTGCCAGCAGCCTTAGATTACACTTGACCGGGGAGCTGTTTTTT. Protein: CASSLRLHLTGELFF.

This chain links TRBV6-5 with TRBJ1-2, with 8 bases identical to TRBD1. The CDR3 runs 14 residues. V shed 2 bases, J shed 3 bases, and the junction held 2 bases outside the gene matches. The V gene's germline CDR1 is MNHEY and CDR2 SVGAGI. CDR3 protein: CASSYRRGHYGYTF. The CDR3 nucleotides are TGTGCCAGCAGTTACCGCAGGGGGCACTATGGCTACACCTTC.

The chain uses TRBV25-1 and TRBJ1-5, with D perhaps matching TRBD1 (6 bases). Germline CDR1 MGHDK, CDR2 SYGVNS. Trimming pared 3 bases from V and 3 bases from J, leaving 12 bases between. This CDR3 region has 15 residues. CDR3 nucleotides: TGTGCCAGCAGTGAGGGGGGGCACTACAATCAGCCCCAGCATTTT. Translation: CASSEGGHYNQPQHF.

The chain joins TRBV5-4 to TRBJ1-4; 12 bases align to TRBD1. The V segment lost 4 bases and the J segment 6 bases; nucleotides outside the gene matches: 4. Germline assignment: CDR1 SGHNT and CDR2 YYREEE (reference sequence). The CDR3 is 15 amino acids. The CDR3 nucleotides are TGTGCCAGCAGCCCCTGGGACAGGGGGCATGAAAAACTGTTTTTT. It is translated as CASSPWDRGHEKLFF.

J is TRBJ2-5 and V is TRBV19; D is tentatively TRBD1 or TRBD2 (5 bases each). This CDR3 region has 13 residues. Germline loops: CDR1 LNHDA, CDR2 SQIVND (reference sequence). The ends were cut back, 10 bases at V and 4 bases at J, with 16 bases in the middle. Written as DNA, the CDR3 is TGTGCCACACGAGGGCAGGGAAGAGAGACCCAGTACTTC. This codes for CATRGQGRETQYF.

This sequence joins TRBV7-9 and TRBJ1-1; D is unresolved. Trimming stripped 0 bases from V and 3 bases from J, with 14 bases between. Germline-derived CDR1 and CDR2 are SEHNR and FQNEAQ (reference sequence). The CDR3 consists of 16 residues. The CDR3 coding sequence is TGTGCCAGCAGCTTAGCTTTGCGGCAGAAGGACACTGAAGCTTTCTTT. It is translated as CASSLALRQKDTEAFF. Full variable domain (remainder filled in from reference TRBV7-9 and TRBJ1-1): DTGVSQNPRHKITKRGQNVTFRCDPISEHNRLYWYRQTLGQGPEFLTYFQNEAQLEKSRLLSDRFSAERPKGSFSTLEIQRTEQGDSAMYLCASSLALRQKDTEAFFGQGTRLTVV.

V and J are TRBV29-1 and TRBJ1-2; 8 bases are shared with TRBD1. The V gene end was trimmed by 3 bases and the J gene end by 7 bases; junction bases not matched to a gene: 10. This CDR3 is built from 14 residues. CDR1 is SQVTM and CDR2 is ANQGSEA in the germline V gene. The CDR3 DNA is TGCAGCGTTGATCTTGGACAGGGAGTAACTGGCTACACCTTC. Protein product: CSVDLGQGVTGYTF.

The chain employs TRBV9 and TRBJ1-1, with a tentative D call TRBD1 (6 bases). The CDR3 totals 15 residues. V lost 7 bases, J lost 1 base, and 17 bases lay in between. Per germline, CDR1 SGDLS and CDR2 YYNGEE. This CDR3 is CASLFAGQPNTEAFF. CDR3 coding DNA: TGTGCCAGCCTTTTCGCAGGACAGCCGAACACTGAAGCTTTCTTT. Full variable domain (outside the CDR3, taken from reference TRBV9 and TRBJ1-1): DSGVTQTPKHLITATGQRVTLRCSPRSGDLSVYWYQQSLDQGLQFLIQYYNGEERAKGNILERFSAQQFPDLHSELNLSSLELGDSALYFCASLFAGQPNTEAFFGQGTRLTVV.

J is TRBJ1-1 and V is TRBV4-1; 10 nucleotides line up with TRBD1. Germline V CDR1 and CDR2: MGHRA, YSYEKL. The CDR3 has 14 amino acids. J lost 7 bases, V lost 4 bases, and 6 bases had no gene match. CDR3 bases: TGCGCCAGCAGCCTCGACAGGGGGCGTTATGAAGCTTTCTTT. Protein sequence: CASSLDRGRYEAFF.

The J gene is TRBJ2-7, the V gene TRBV6-2 or TRBV6-3, with TRBD1 matching 9 bases. Germline loops: CDR1 MNHEY, CDR2 SVGEGT. The CDR3 has 15 amino acids. The V gene end was trimmed by 0 bases and the J gene end by 2 bases; junction bases not matched to a gene: 2. CDR3: CASSYSTGGPYEQYF. The CDR3 DNA sequence: TGTGCCAGCAGTTACTCGACAGGGGGACCCTACGAGCAGTACTTC.